These 28 T cell receptor beta chains originate from one sample sequenced in a study of blood T cell repertoires in COVID-19. Data came from immunoSEQ multiplex PCR; TCRdb stores just in-frame clones and leaves some out. Among some 120,000 clones, 88% were seen once, and the ten largest hold about 0.9%. Sequenced input: peripheral blood. The source is a woman in her 50s with active or convalescent COVID-19.

This chain joins TRBV7-8 and TRBJ2-7; D perhaps matches TRBD2 (5 bases). Trimming shortened V by 2 bases and J by 2 bases, and 16 bases separated the two germline ends. The CDR3 is 16 amino acids. Germline CDR1 and CDR2: SGHVS and FQNEAQ. This chain's CDR3 is CASSLPFGVGTYEQYF. The CDR3 nucleotides are TGTGCCAGCAGCTTACCGTTCGGGGTAGGAACCTACGAGCAGTACTTC.

This rearrangement joins TRBV9 to TRBJ1-6, with 8 bases identical to TRBD1. V lost 2 bases to trimming and J lost 10 bases; unmatched junction nucleotides: 5. Per germline, CDR1 SGDLS and CDR2 YYNGEE. The CDR3 totals 14 residues. In DNA form, the CDR3 reads TGTGCCAGCAGCGTGACAGGGGCCGGATCACCCCTCCACTTT. It specifies CASSVTGAGSPLHF.

About this clone: Germline and junction disagree at one end, which may indicate a read error. The rearrangement uses TRBV7-7 and TRBJ1-4; tentative D call: TRBD1 (5 bases). The CDR3 loop spans 13 amino acids. Germline-derived CDR1 and CDR2 are SSHAT and FNYEAQ (reference sequence). The CDR3 here is CASSSYRWEKLFF. The CDR3 DNA follows: TGTGCTAGCAGCTCGTACAGGTGGGAAAAACTGTTTTTT.

This chain uses TRBV6-5 with TRBJ2-1, with 10 bases matching TRBD2. The germline V gene has CDR1 MNHEY and CDR2 SVGAGI. The V and J ends lost 6 bases and 3 bases, in that order; junction bases with no gene match: 5. The CDR3 is 15 amino acids. The CDR3 protein is CASRIAGGLYNEQFF. The CDR3 DNA sequence: TGTGCCAGCAGAATAGCGGGAGGTCTCTACAATGAGCAGTTCTTC.

This clone turned up a few times. The chain joins TRBV28 to TRBJ1-3; no definite D call. Germline V gene data show CDR1 as MDHEN and CDR2 as SYDVKM. The CDR3 is 12 residues long. V was cut by 6 bases and J by 4 bases, with 7 bases left in between. The CDR3 DNA sequence: TGTGCCAGCAGGGAGAGAGGAAACACCATATATTTT. Protein product: CASRERGNTIYF.

The rearrangement joins TRBV4-3 to TRBJ1-4; 8 nucleotides match TRBD1. The V gene's germline CDR1 is LGHNA and CDR2 YSLEER. Trimming took 0 bases from V and 4 from J; bases not matched to a gene: 4. The CDR3 is made up of 16 amino acids. The CDR3: CASSQDYRGGNEKLFF. CDR3 nucleotides: TGCGCCAGCAGCCAAGACTACAGGGGGGGTAATGAAAAACTGTTTTTT.

This clone showed up just once. V is TRBV30 and J is TRBJ1-5, with 7 bases aligning to TRBD1. CDR1 is GTSNPN, CDR2 SVGIG, per germline (reference sequence). J was trimmed by 6 bases and V by 1 base; bases with no gene match: 3. CDR3 length: 13 amino acids. The CDR3 protein is CAWSEGASQPQHF. CDR3 DNA sequence: TGTGCCTGGAGTGAGGGGGCTAGTCAGCCCCAGCATTTT.

The rearrangement joins TRBV4-1 to TRBJ2-3, with 11 bases that match TRBD2. The CDR3 extends over 20 amino acids. V was clipped by 4 bases and J by 0 bases; unmatched bases: 15. Germline V gene sequence: CDR1 MGHRA, CDR2 YSYEKL. CDR3 amino acids: CASSLSRTSGFSTSTDTQYF. The CDR3 DNA sequence: TGCGCCAGCAGCCTAAGCAGGACTAGCGGGTTCTCCACTAGCACAGATACGCAGTATTTT.

The CDR3: CAWGGLAGAEEQYF. The DNA for the CDR3 is TGTGCCTGGGGAGGACTAGCGGGAGCTGAAGAGCAGTACTTC. The chain has TRBV30 and TRBJ2-7, with 13 bases identical to TRBD2. CDR1 and CDR2 (germline): GTSNPN, SVGIG (reference sequence). There are 14 residues in the CDR3. The J segment lost 7 bases and the V segment lost 5 bases, leaving 8 bases of the junction unmatched.

The gene calls are TRBV20-1 and TRBJ2-7, with D uncertain. This CDR3 is 11 amino acids long. Looked up from germline, CDR1 is DFQATT and CDR2 is SNEGSKA (reference sequence). The chain's CDR3 is CSAAPGAEQYF. The CDR3 nucleotides read TGCAGCGCCGCCCCCGGTGCCGAGCAGTACTTC.

The chain carries TRBV3-1 (or the pseudogene TRBV3-2) and TRBJ2-3; 7 bases agree with TRBD2. CDR1 and CDR2 from the germline V gene are LGHDT and YNNKEL (reference sequence). The V segment lost 0 bases and the J segment 5 bases; nucleotides outside the gene matches: 5. The CDR3 sequence is 15 residues long. The CDR3 region is CASSQEGLAEDTQYF. Here the CDR3 DNA reads TGTGCCAGCAGCCAAGAAGGGCTAGCGGAAGATACGCAGTATTTT.

This clone has a handful of counts. The chain joins TRBV5-4 to TRBJ2-7; 13 nucleotides line up with TRBD2. Germline V lookup: CDR1 SGHNT, CDR2 YYREEE (reference sequence). V was clipped by 3 bases and J by 7 bases; unmatched bases: 4. The CDR3 extends over 14 amino acids. The CDR3 here is CASSSRTSGREQYF. CDR3 DNA: TGTGCCAGCAGCTCACGGACTAGCGGGAGAGAGCAGTACTTC.

The J gene is TRBJ2-7, the V gene TRBV2, with D maybe TRBD2 (7 bases). Germline CDR1 reads SNHLY; CDR2 reads FYNNEI. The CDR3 is 14 amino acids. Trimming cost V 8 bases and J 5 bases, with 19 bases left between them. The CDR3 nucleotides read TGTGCCAGCTCGGGGGGCAGGGCTACCAACGAGCAGTACTTC. Translating it yields CASSGGRATNEQYF. The full variable domain, completed using reference TRBV2 and TRBJ2-7, is EPEVTQTPSHQVTQMGQEVILRCVPISNHLYFYWYRQILGQKVEFLVSFYNNEISEKSEIFDDQFSVERPDGSNFTLKIRSTKLEDSAMYFCASSGGRATNEQYFGPGTRLTVT.

With respect to this clone: An end of the junction does not agree with germline; a read error may underlie this. The chain employs TRBV7-7 and TRBJ2-3; D may be TRBD2 (6 bases). The CDR3 covers 13 residues. Per germline, CDR1 SSHAT and CDR2 FNYEAQ (reference sequence). This chain's CDR3 is CASSLAARGTQYF. DNA of the CDR3: TGTGCTAGCAGCTTAGCGGCAAGGGGAACGCAGTATTTT.

The chain recombines TRBV6-5 with TRBJ1-4, with D hard to call. The CDR3 is 16 residues long. CDR1 MNHEY and CDR2 SVGAGI come from the germline V gene. V gave up 0 bases and J gave up 0 bases, with 8 bases separating them. The CDR3 DNA sequence: TGTGCCAGCAGTTACTCGGCGGCTGCAACTAATGAAAAACTGTTTTTT. It encodes CASSYSAAATNEKLFF.

This chain joins TRBV4-3 and TRBJ1-6, with 9 bases aligning to TRBD1. This CDR3 has 16 residues. The trim removed 5 bases at V and 10 bases at J, leaving 12 bases unmatched. Germline CDR1 and CDR2: LGHNA and YSLEER. The CDR3 is CASSLGLGQGGSPLHF. As DNA, the CDR3 is TGCGCCAGCAGCTTGGGGCTGGGACAGGGAGGATCACCCCTCCACTTT.

The chain employs TRBV29-1 and TRBJ1-1; perhaps TRBD1 as D (5 bases). Between the trimmed V and J ends, which lost 6 bases and 1 base, there was a span of 15 bases. The CDR3 totals 14 residues. Per the germline V gene, CDR1 is SQVTM and CDR2 is ANQGSEA. The CDR3 here is CSVTDRTWNTEAFF. In DNA, the CDR3 is TGCAGCGTGACCGACAGAACTTGGAACACTGAAGCTTTCTTT.

This clone has just one count. The chain recombines TRBV28 with TRBJ2-3, with 8 bases identical to TRBD1. The length of the CDR3 is 16 residues. After removal of 6 bases from V and 2 bases from J, the junction contained 10 bases not matched to a gene. CDR1 and CDR2 (germline): MDHEN, SYDVKM. The chain's CDR3 is CASSVDRAIDTDTQYF. In nucleotides, the CDR3 is TGTGCCAGCAGCGTGGACAGGGCGATCGACACAGATACGCAGTATTTT. The full variable domain, rest sourced from reference TRBV28 and TRBJ2-3, is DVKVTQSSRYLVKRTGEKVFLECVQDMDHENMFWYRQDPGLGLRLIYFSYDVKMKEKGDIPEGYSVSREKKERFSLILESASTNQTSMYLCASSVDRAIDTDTQYFGPGTRLTVL.

The V gene is TRBV24-1, the J gene TRBJ2-2; 14 positions match TRBD2. The V gene's germline CDR1 is KGHDR and CDR2 SFDVKD. V lost 4 bases and J lost 5; bases outside the gene matches: 5. The CDR3 consists of 17 residues. The CDR3 loop is CATSEAGLAGETGELFF. As DNA, the CDR3 is TGTGCCACCAGTGAAGCGGGACTAGCGGGAGAAACCGGGGAGCTGTTTTTT.

This rearrangement joins TRBV27 to TRBJ2-7; 11 bases match TRBD2. Germline values: CDR1 MNHEY, CDR2 SMNVEV (reference sequence). The CDR3 is 15 amino acids. Trimming removed 5 bases from V and 4 bases from J; junction bases left unmatched: 7. CDR3 in DNA: TGTGCCAGCAGTCTAACTAGCGGGAGAGGATACGAGCAGTACTTC. Translating it yields CASSLTSGRGYEQYF.

Here the CDR3 DNA reads TGCGCCAGCAGCGACAGATACACCGGGGAGCTGTTTTTT. Its translation is CASSDRYTGELFF. V and J are TRBV4-3 and TRBJ2-2, with D possibly being TRBD1 (5 bases). The germline gives CDR1 LGHNA, CDR2 YSLEER. The CDR3 is made up of 13 amino acids. V was cut by 5 bases and J by 3 bases, with 7 bases left in between.

The rearrangement uses TRBV2 and TRBJ2-7; tentative D call: TRBD1 (7 bases). V shed 5 bases and J shed 6 bases, with 14 bases lying between them. The germline V gene has CDR1 SNHLY and CDR2 FYNNEI. CDR3 length: 13 residues. The CDR3 nucleotides are TGTGCCAGCAGTCAGGGGGGAAGGGGCGAGCAGTACTTC. This sequence encodes CASSQGGRGEQYF. Combining the CDR3 with reference TRBV2 and TRBJ2-7 gives the whole variable domain EPEVTQTPSHQVTQMGQEVILRCVPISNHLYFYWYRQILGQKVEFLVSFYNNEISEKSEIFDDQFSVERPDGSNFTLKIRSTKLEDSAMYFCASSQGGRGEQYFGPGTRLTVT.

The J gene is TRBJ2-7, the V gene TRBV19; TRBD1 agrees at 8 bases. The germline V gene has CDR1 LNHDA and CDR2 SQIVND (reference sequence). Losses at the gene ends were 5 bases for V and 2 bases for J; bases not matched to a gene: 5. CDR3 size: 14 residues. CDR3 residues: CASSGRGRTYEQYF. The CDR3 DNA sequence: TGTGCCAGTAGTGGCAGGGGGCGAACCTACGAGCAGTACTTC.

This rearrangement joins TRBV5-1 to TRBJ2-3; perhaps TRBD2 as D (5 bases). CDR3 length: 17 residues. The V end lost 1 base, the J end lost 6 bases, and 21 bases lay between the germline ends. From germline, CDR1 is SGHRS and CDR2 YFSETQ. The CDR3 DNA sequence: TGCGCCAGCAGCTTGAAAACCTATCCACCCGGCGGGGATACGCAGTATTTT. This translates into CASSLKTYPPGGDTQYF.

Only a few counts were recorded for this clone. This chain connects TRBV27 to TRBJ1-3; the D gene is possibly TRBD1 (6 bases). CDR1 and CDR2 (germline): MNHEY, SMNVEV (reference sequence). V was cut by 6 bases and J by 1 base, with 25 bases left in between. This CDR3 has 19 amino acids. The CDR3 region has the DNA TGTGCCAGCAGACCAACCGGGACACCCTGGGGCGAGTCTGGAAACACCATATATTTT. Encoded protein: CASRPTGTPWGESGNTIYF.

The chain joins TRBV2 to TRBJ2-5; a possible D gene is TRBD2 (5 bases). Between the trimmed V and J ends, which lost 2 bases and 3 bases, there was a span of 10 bases. Germline V CDR1 and CDR2: SNHLY, FYNNEI. The CDR3 extends over 14 amino acids. In nucleotides, the CDR3 is TGTGCCAGCAGTGAAATCCGGGGAAAAGAGACCCAGTACTTC. The encoded protein is CASSEIRGKETQYF. The variable domain in full, completed from reference TRBV2 and TRBJ2-5, reads EPEVTQTPSHQVTQMGQEVILRCVPISNHLYFYWYRQILGQKVEFLVSFYNNEISEKSEIFDDQFSVERPDGSNFTLKIRSTKLEDSAMYFCASSEIRGKETQYFGPGTRLLVL.

This chain joins TRBV12-3 or TRBV12-4 and TRBJ1-1; no firm D call. The CDR3 has 13 amino acids. Deletions cut 6 bases from V and 6 bases from J, with 14 bases between. CDR3 residues: CASSPWLSAEAFF. CDR3 DNA: TGTGCCAGCAGCCCCTGGCTAAGCGCTGAAGCTTTCTTT.

This clone was detected only a few times. The CDR3 nucleotides read TGCGCCAGCAGCCAAGATCTCCGACAGGGTAGTGAGCAGTTCTTC. Translating gives CASSQDLRQGSEQFF. This sequence joins TRBV4-3 and TRBJ2-1, with 7 bases matching TRBD1. The germline V gene has CDR1 LGHNA and CDR2 YSLEER. CDR3 length: 15 amino acids. V was pared by 0 bases and J by 9 bases, with 8 bases of the junction left unmatched.